Shown below are 22 T cell receptor beta chains from a single sample sequenced in a study of blood T cell repertoires in COVID-19. Libraries were prepared by immunoSEQ multiplex PCR; TCRdb keeps only in-frame clonotypes and omits some of them. The sample records around 80,000 clones, more than 80% being singletons. Sequencing was carried out using peripheral blood. All receptors come from an elderly woman with acute or convalescent COVID-19.

The gene calls are TRBV6-5 and TRBJ2-4, with D uncertain. This CDR3 has 13 residues. V dropped 6 bases and J dropped 8 bases, with 14 bases sitting between them. Germline assignment: CDR1 MNHEY and CDR2 SVGAGI. The chain's CDR3 is CASSHKVRDIQYF. The CDR3 coding sequence is TGTGCCAGCAGCCACAAGGTTCGGGACATTCAGTACTTC.

This clone has only a few counts. The CDR3 spells CASSLGDRVDTEAFF. The DNA for the CDR3 is TGTGCCAGCAGCTTGGGCGACAGGGTGGACACTGAAGCTTTCTTT. V usage is TRBV5-4 and J usage is TRBJ1-1; TRBD1 matches 7 bases. Germline CDR1 reads SGHNT; CDR2 reads YYREEE (reference sequence). The junction had 5 bases not matched to a gene; V was cut back by 0 bases and J by 3 bases. This CDR3 comprises 15 residues.

The V gene is TRBV12-3 or TRBV12-4, the J gene TRBJ2-7; D perhaps matches TRBD1 (6 bases). The CDR3 contains 13 residues. The V end was cut by 2 bases, the J end by 6 bases, with 11 bases between. In DNA form, the CDR3 reads TGTGCCAGCAGTTTAAAAGGGACAAGCGAGCAGTACTTC. Its protein is CASSLKGTSEQYF.

The gene calls are TRBV5-6 and TRBJ1-1; D possibly corresponds to TRBD1 (5 bases). CDR3 length equals 14 residues. Per the germline V gene, CDR1 is SGHDT and CDR2 is YYEEEE. V was clipped by 3 bases and J by 7 bases, with 16 bases between them. The CDR3 sequence: CASSSTGRIYEAFF. The CDR3 DNA is TGTGCCAGCAGCTCCACAGGACGGATCTATGAAGCTTTCTTT.

The chain is built from TRBV24-1 and TRBJ2-1; 9 nucleotides match TRBD2. Trimming at V came to 6 bases and at J to 2 bases, leaving 7 bases not matched to a gene. This CDR3 spans 16 amino acids. Looked up from germline, CDR1 is KGHDR and CDR2 is SFDVKD. The CDR3 loop reads CATSSTRGRAYNEQFF. CDR3 bases: TGTGCCACCAGTTCGACGCGCGGGAGGGCCTACAATGAGCAGTTCTTC.

This clone appeared once. This chain uses TRBV4-1 with TRBJ2-5, with D perhaps TRBD2 (5 bases). The CDR3 sequence is 15 residues long. The V and J ends lost 0 bases and 5 bases respectively, with 13 bases between them. CDR1 is MGHRA, CDR2 YSYEKL, per germline. CDR3 DNA: TGCGCCAGCAGCCAAGATTCCGGGGTCGGTGAGACCCAGTACTTC. Translating gives CASSQDSGVGETQYF.

The chain combines TRBV12-3 or TRBV12-4 with TRBJ1-1; TRBD1 might be the D (5 bases). With 6 bases removed from V and 9 bases from J, the gap between germline ends came to 11 bases. The CDR3 runs 11 residues. CDR3 nucleotides: TGTGCCAGCAGAGGTGGGGGGAAAGCTTTCTTT. Protein: CASRGGGKAFF.

This chain joins TRBV9 and TRBJ1-2; possible D gene TRBD1, 6 bases. CDR1 is SGDLS and CDR2 is YYNGEE in the germline V gene. The CDR3 consists of 15 residues. Trimming took 2 bases from V and 1 from J, leaving 12 bases between them. The CDR3 bases are TGTGCCAGCAGCGTCAGGGGAAATAATAACTATGGCTACACCTTC. This gives the protein CASSVRGNNNYGYTF.

The chain uses TRBV2 and TRBJ2-2; D might be TRBD1 (5 bases). The CDR3 sequence is 15 residues long. Germline V gives CDR1 SNHLY, CDR2 FYNNEI. The V gene lost 4 bases and the J gene lost 5 bases, with 14 bases spanning the gap. Here the CDR3 DNA reads TGTGCCAGCAGTGTAAAGCAGGGCGGAACCGGGGAGCTGTTTTTT. It yields the protein CASSVKQGGTGELFF. Full variable domain (missing parts from reference TRBV2 and TRBJ2-2): EPEVTQTPSHQVTQMGQEVILRCVPISNHLYFYWYRQILGQKVEFLVSFYNNEISEKSEIFDDQFSVERPDGSNFTLKIRSTKLEDSAMYFCASSVKQGGTGELFFGEGSRLTVL.

The chain is built from TRBV5-1 and TRBJ1-1, with 9 bases identical to TRBD1. The CDR3 runs to 12 residues. After removal of 4 bases from V and 5 bases from J, the junction contained 0 bases not matched to a gene. The germline V gene encodes CDR1 SGHRS and CDR2 YFSETQ. CDR3 residues: CASSDRGTEAFF. DNA for the CDR3: TGCGCCAGCAGCGACAGGGGGACTGAAGCTTTCTTT.

The chain has TRBV6-5 and TRBJ1-5, with 8 positions matching TRBD1. CDR3 length equals 15 residues. J gave up 4 bases and V 6 bases, and 8 bases lay outside the gene matches. Germline V gives CDR1 MNHEY, CDR2 SVGAGI. CDR3: CASRLHRTGNQPQHF. DNA of the CDR3: TGTGCCAGCAGGCTCCATAGGACAGGGAATCAGCCCCAGCATTTT.

This chain uses TRBV6-5 with TRBJ2-3; 7 bases are a match to TRBD1. This CDR3 contains 16 residues. The V gene end was trimmed by 2 bases and the J gene end by 3 bases; junction bases not matched to a gene: 8. The germline CDR1 and CDR2 sequences are MNHEY and SVGAGI. The CDR3 loop is CASSYLDRASTDTQYF. In DNA form, the CDR3 reads TGTGCCAGCAGTTACCTCGACAGGGCGAGTACAGATACGCAGTATTTT.

Written as DNA, the CDR3 is TGCGCCAGCAGCCAAGATAAGGGGGCAGGCTACGAGCAGTACTTC. Translating it yields CASSQDKGAGYEQYF. V is TRBV4-1 and J is TRBJ2-7; TRBD1 agrees at 7 bases. The CDR3 covers 15 residues. Per germline, CDR1 MGHRA and CDR2 YSYEKL. V gave up 0 bases and J gave up 3 bases; unmatched junction bases: 5.

V is TRBV29-1 and J is TRBJ1-4; tentatively, D is TRBD1 (5 bases). The CDR3 has 11 residues. Per germline, CDR1 SQVTM and CDR2 ANQGSEA. The CDR3 region is CVINRNEKLFF. The CDR3 DNA sequence: TGCGTCATTAACAGGAATGAAAAACTGTTTTTT. Filled out from reference TRBV29-1 and TRBJ1-4, the complete variable domain reads SAVISQKPSRDICQRGTSLTIQCQVDSQVTMMFWYRQQPGQSLTLIATANQGSEATYESGFVIDKFPISRPNLTFSTLTVSNMSPEDSSIYLCVINRNEKLFFGSGTQLSVL.

The rearrangement links TRBV19 to TRBJ2-5, with D perhaps TRBD2 (6 bases). V gave up 3 bases and J gave up 0 bases, with 11 bases separating them. Germline V lookup: CDR1 LNHDA, CDR2 SQIVND (reference sequence). The CDR3 is 15 residues long. DNA of the CDR3: TGTGCCAGTAGTATTGGTCGGGGGTACCAAGAGACCCAGTACTTC. Translating it yields CASSIGRGYQETQYF.

The chain combines TRBV3-1 (or the pseudogene TRBV3-2) with TRBJ1-4; a possible D gene is TRBD1 (6 bases). There are 16 residues in the CDR3. V lost 1 base and J lost 8, with 17 bases in between. Germline CDR1 LGHDT, CDR2 YNNKEL (reference sequence). The CDR3 nucleotides are TGTGCCAGCAGCCAAGTTCGGACAGCCTTAATGGAAAAACTGTTTTTT. It encodes CASSQVRTALMEKLFF.

The chain employs TRBV3-1 (or the pseudogene TRBV3-2) and TRBJ1-2; 12 bases are shared with TRBD1. Trimming cost V 3 bases and J 4 bases; bases outside gene matches: 6. This CDR3 is 16 amino acids long. The germline CDR1 and CDR2 sequences are LGHDT and YNNKEL (reference sequence). The CDR3: CASSHSGTGGGYGYTF. The CDR3 nucleotides read TGTGCCAGCAGCCACAGCGGGACAGGGGGCGGCTATGGCTACACCTTC.

The V gene is TRBV28, the J gene TRBJ1-2; 8 bases agree with TRBD1. V lost 2 bases, J lost 5 bases, and 7 bases stayed unmatched. The CDR3 covers 15 residues. Germline CDR1 and CDR2: MDHEN and SYDVKM. The chain's CDR3 is CASSLRGQAAYGYTF. CDR3 coding DNA: TGTGCCAGCAGTTTACGGGGACAGGCGGCGTATGGCTACACCTTC.

The chain employs TRBV5-1 and TRBJ2-7; 7 positions agree with TRBD1. The CDR3 spans 14 residues. With V trimmed by 5 bases and J by 0 bases, 5 bases remained unmatched. CDR1 is SGHRS, CDR2 YFSETQ, per germline. The CDR3 DNA reads as TGCGCCAGCAGGCAACAGGGGAGCTCCTACGAGCAGTACTTC. Protein product: CASRQQGSSYEQYF.

This sequence joins TRBV5-5 and TRBJ1-3; tentative D call: TRBD1 (5 bases). The CDR3 extends over 14 amino acids. V was cut by 2 bases and J by 8 bases, with 14 bases left in between. From germline, CDR1 is SGHKS and CDR2 YYEKEE (reference sequence). CDR3 nucleotides: TGTGCCAGCAGCTTCAGGGTCCAAGAGGACACCATATATTTT. Protein product: CASSFRVQEDTIYF.

The gene calls are TRBV7-4 and TRBJ1-5, with 7 positions matching TRBD1. J lost 9 bases, V lost 5 bases, and 16 bases had no gene match. This CDR3 region has 16 residues. Germline V gives CDR1 SGHVT, CDR2 SQSDAQ. In DNA form, the CDR3 reads TGTGCCAGCAGCCAAAATCAAGAACCATCAGGGGGGCCCCAGCATTTT. It codes for CASSQNQEPSGGPQHF.

The V gene is TRBV13, the J gene TRBJ2-3; weak D call: TRBD1 (5 bases). Germline V gene sequence: CDR1 PRHDT, CDR2 FYEKMQ (reference sequence). This CDR3 is built from 15 residues. V was pared by 0 bases and J by 6 bases, with 13 bases between. The CDR3 DNA sequence: TGTGCCAGCAGCTTAGGGCAGGGTGGTGGTGATACGCAGTATTTT. Its translation is CASSLGQGGGDTQYF.